A selection of T cell receptor beta chains follows, all from one sample in a study of blood T cell repertoires in COVID-19. Clones were read by immunoSEQ multiplex PCR, and TCRdb kept only the in-frame ones, dropping some. Altogether 190,000 or so clones are present, about 90% being singletons, with the ten largest covering about 0.59%. The sample consisted of peripheral blood. The receptors here all came from a man aged 50-60 years with acute or convalescent COVID-19. Both conserved end residues are part of each CDR3. D genes are given only for firm matches. A clone size is listed for some rows: how often the clone was seen (once, few, many), or a class if it is expanded.

cdr3_aa | cdr3_nt | clone_size | j_call | v_call | d_call
CASSLDGASTDTQYF | TGCGCCAGCAGCTTGGACGGAGCTAGCACAGATACGCAGTATTTT | NA | TRBJ2-3 | TRBV5-1 | NA
CSASWAEEDEQFF | TGCAGTGCTAGTTGGGCAGAGGAGGATGAGCAGTTCTTC | NA | TRBJ2-1 | TRBV20-1 | NA
CASSSGTSGPYSVQFF | TGTGCCAGCAGTTCGGGGACTAGCGGCCCCTACTCGGTGCAGTTCTTC | NA | TRBJ2-1 | TRBV6-5 | TRBD2
CASSLSSGGNQETQYF | TGTGCCAGCAGCCTCTCTAGCGGGGGGAACCAAGAGACCCAGTACTTC | NA | TRBJ2-5 | TRBV7-8 | TRBD2
CASSLTGVGYNEQFF | TGTGCCAGCAGCCTGACAGGGGTCGGTTACAATGAGCAGTTCTTC | NA | TRBJ2-1 | TRBV4-2 | TRBD1
CASSYGELFF | TGTGCCAGTAGCTACGGGGAGCTGTTTTTT | once | TRBJ2-2 | TRBV19 | NA
CASRTTGANTEAFF | TGTGCCAGTAGAACGACAGGGGCGAACACTGAAGCTTTCTTT | NA | TRBJ1-1 | TRBV19 | TRBD1
CASSLGTGEGTEAFF | TGCGCCAGCAGCTTGGGGACAGGGGAAGGCACTGAAGCTTTCTTT | NA | TRBJ1-1 | TRBV5-1 | TRBD1
CASSFLGTNPYEQYF | TGTGCCAGCAGCTTCCTAGGGACAAATCCCTACGAGCAGTACTTC | once | TRBJ2-7 | TRBV7-2 | NA
CASSSGQGAYEQYF | TGTGCCAGCAGCTCGGGACAGGGAGCCTACGAGCAGTACTTC | NA | TRBJ2-7 | TRBV5-6 | TRBD1
CASSGPGSLSNQPQHF | TGTGCCAGTAGTGGCCCGGGGAGCTTAAGCAATCAGCCCCAGCATTTT | NA | TRBJ1-5 | TRBV19 | NA
CASRKSGSGDTQYF | TGTGCCAGTAGAAAAAGCGGGTCCGGGGATACGCAGTATTTT | few | TRBJ2-3 | TRBV19 | NA
CASSSWGGEPQHF | TGTGCCAGCAGTTCCTGGGGGGGGGAGCCCCAGCATTTT | NA | TRBJ1-5 | TRBV27 | NA
CASSLGSGTGAQTYGYTF | TGTGCCAGCAGCTTGGGGTCGGGGACAGGGGCCCAGACATATGGCTACACCTTC | NA | TRBJ1-2 | TRBV7-8 | TRBD1
CASSLASNSPLHF | TGTGCCAGCAGCTTAGCGTCCAATTCACCCCTCCACTTT | NA | TRBJ1-6 | TRBV5-5 | NA
CVSSPPGVSGANVLTF | TGTGTCAGCAGCCCCCCCGGGGTCTCTGGGGCCAACGTCCTGACTTTC | once | TRBJ2-6 | TRBV9 | NA
CAISGQGDGYTF | TGTGCCATCAGTGGACAGGGAGATGGCTACACCTTC | NA | TRBJ1-2 | TRBV10-3 | TRBD1
CASSLGQLLQETQYF | TGCGCCAGCAGCCTAGGACAGCTCCTCCAAGAGACCCAGTACTTC | NA | TRBJ2-5 | TRBV4-1 | NA
CASSFAGGSAFGNTIYF | TGTGCCAGCAGTTTTGCGGGGGGCTCGGCTTTCGGAAACACCATATATTTT | NA | TRBJ1-3 | TRBV28 | NA
CASSSNGYTF | TGTGCCAGCAGTTCTAATGGCTACACCTTC | NA | TRBJ1-2 | TRBV27 | NA
CASSLGGGRAKNIQYF | TGCGCCAGCAGCTTGGGAGGTGGTCGAGCCAAAAACATTCAGTACTTC | NA | TRBJ2-4 | TRBV5-1 | NA
CASSTSGRAYNEQFF | TGTGCCAGCAGCACTAGCGGGAGGGCTTACAATGAGCAGTTCTTC | NA | TRBJ2-1 | TRBV6-5 | TRBD2
CASSATGGNQPQHF | TGTGCCAGCAGCGCAACAGGGGGCAATCAGCCCCAGCATTTT | NA | TRBJ1-5 | TRBV16 | TRBD1
CASDSPKTGELFF | TGTGCCAGTGACTCACCGAAGACCGGGGAGCTGTTTTTT | NA | TRBJ2-2 | TRBV28 | NA
CASSPLGRTPVSGANVLTF | TGTGCCAGCTCACCTCTTGGGAGGACACCAGTCTCTGGGGCCAACGTCCTGACTTTC | NA | TRBJ2-6 | TRBV18 | NA
CASSFGSGAYNEQFF | TGTGCCAGCAGCTTTGGTAGCGGGGCATACAATGAGCAGTTCTTC | NA | TRBJ2-1 | TRBV7-9 | TRBD2
CASSVGSYNSPLHF | TGTGCCAGCAGCGTGGGCAGCTATAATTCACCCCTCCACTTT | NA | TRBJ1-6 | TRBV9 | NA
CAWRVGGGVGGELFF | TGTGCCTGGAGAGTTGGAGGGGGCGTTGGCGGGGAGCTGTTTTTT | NA | TRBJ2-2 | TRBV30 | NA
CASSSATDYGYTF | TGCGCCAGCAGTTCCGCGACAGACTATGGCTACACCTTC | once | TRBJ1-2 | TRBV5-1 | NA
CASRPTPGIPPTGTEAFF | TGTGCCAGCAGACCTACCCCGGGAATACCCCCGACTGGCACTGAAGCTTTCTTT | NA | TRBJ1-1 | TRBV27 | NA
CASSLDGAPGNTIYF | TGTGCCAGCAGCTTGGATGGGGCCCCTGGAAACACCATATATTTT | NA | TRBJ1-3 | TRBV5-4 | NA